The rows below give T cell receptor beta chains drawn from one sample of a study of regulatory T cells in long-lasting Graves disease. TCRdb analysed the multiplex PCR reads with MiXCR anew, one entry per CDR3 protein. The repertoire holds fewer than 400,000 distinct CDR3 sequences, with around 21% as singletons. Sequenced material: peripheral blood mononuclear cells (PBMCs), taken when the disease was refractory, from a patient treated with antithyroid drugs. The receptors here all came from a female donor with Graves disease. Each CDR3 is given with its conserved first and last residue. The order of the fields is V gene, CDR3 length, clone size, D gene, J gene, CDR3 protein, CDR3 DNA. D genes are given only for firm matches. Only some rows state a clone size, as once, few, many or a class for expanded clones.

v_gene: TRBV4-3
len: 15
abundance: .
d_gene: TRBD1
j_gene: TRBJ2-7
CDR3aa: CASSREQGFLYEQYF
CDR3nt: TGCGCCAGCAGCCGAGAACAGGGGTTCCTCTACGAGCAGTACTTC

v_gene: TRBV28
len: 14
abundance: many
d_gene: .
j_gene: TRBJ1-1
CDR3aa: CASTRGGMGTEAFF
CDR3nt: TGTGCCAGCACCCGCGGGGGAATGGGCACTGAAGCTTTCTTT

v_gene: TRBV6-1
len: 13
abundance: many
d_gene: TRBD1
j_gene: TRBJ1-2
CDR3aa: CASSPRQGDGYTF
CDR3nt: TGTGCCAGCAGTCCCCGACAGGGGGATGGCTACACCTTC

v_gene: TRBV28
len: 12
abundance: .
d_gene: .
j_gene: TRBJ2-7
CDR3aa: CAGSPPYWEQYF
CDR3nt: TGTGCCGGCAGTCCTCCCTATTGGGAGCAGTACTTC

v_gene: TRBV7-2
len: 12
abundance: .
d_gene: .
j_gene: TRBJ2-1
CDR3aa: CASSLAGIEQFF
CDR3nt: TGTGCCAGCAGCTTAGCCGGGATTGAGCAGTTCTTC

v_gene: TRBV5-6
len: 13
abundance: few
d_gene: TRBD1
j_gene: TRBJ1-2
CDR3aa: CASSTDRLYGYTF
CDR3nt: TGTGCCAGCAGCACGGACAGGCTATATGGCTACACCTTC

v_gene: TRBV2
len: 12
abundance: .
d_gene: TRBD2
j_gene: TRBJ2-1
CDR3aa: CASRTTSGRQFF
CDR3nt: TGTGCCAGCAGGACTACTAGCGGAAGGCAGTTCTTC

v_gene: TRBV20-1
len: 13
abundance: few
d_gene: TRBD2
j_gene: TRBJ2-7
CDR3aa: CSARPGTTYEQYF
CDR3nt: TGCAGTGCTAGACCCGGGACTACCTACGAGCAGTACTTC

v_gene: TRBV28
len: 15
abundance: many
d_gene: .
j_gene: TRBJ1-1
CDR3aa: CASSLQGTMNTEAFF
CDR3nt: TGTGCCAGCAGTTTACAGGGCACCATGAACACTGAAGCTTTCTTT

v_gene: TRBV7-6
len: 14
abundance: few
d_gene: .
j_gene: TRBJ2-3
CDR3aa: CASSEGGRTDTQYF
CDR3nt: TGTGCCAGCAGCGAAGGCGGACGCACAGATACGCAGTATTTT

v_gene: TRBV7-2
len: 17
abundance: .
d_gene: TRBD1
j_gene: TRBJ1-2
CDR3aa: CASSSFLSWDSIYGYTF
CDR3nt: TGTGCCAGCAGCTCTTTCCTATCGTGGGACAGCATCTATGGCTACACCTTC

v_gene: TRBV27
len: 18
abundance: few
d_gene: .
j_gene: TRBJ2-5
CDR3aa: CASSFGGGFRGVKETQYF
CDR3nt: TGTGCCAGCAGTTTTGGGGGTGGGTTTAGAGGAGTGAAAGAGACCCAGTACTTC

v_gene: TRBV18
len: 14
abundance: few
d_gene: .
j_gene: TRBJ2-5
CDR3aa: CASSPRGAGETQYF
CDR3nt: TGTGCCAGCTCACCAAGGGGGGCCGGAGAGACCCAGTACTTC